The entry below describes one T cell receptor (beta chain). Sequencing used immunoSEQ multiplex PCR; TCRdb keeps in-frame clones, though not all of them. The sample lists 500,000 or so clones, about 96% seen once, with about 0.064% in the top ten. These data originate in a study of shared clonotypes between healthy human individuals. Germline CDR1 is SNHLY and CDR2 is FYNNEI. CDR3 size: 14 residues. V lost 3 bases, J lost 1 base, and 7 bases lay in between. Material: naive CD4+ T cells sorted from blood. Subset indicated: CD45RA+ positively selected. The origin of this receptor is a woman aged 25 to 39 in good health. The chain carries TRBV2 and TRBJ2-1; no clear D gene. CDR3 sequence (DNA): TGTGCCAGCAGTGATGTGGTGTCCTACAATGAGCAGTTCTTC. Translating it yields CASSDVVSYNEQFF.